This TCR beta chain was observed in a study of type 1 regulatory T cells. Study overall: An in vitro protocol generated T-allo10, a Tr1-enriched, alloantigen-specific CD4 T cell product.

Regarding the study as a whole: Type 1 regulatory T cells had a more restricted TCR repertoire than non-type 1 regulatory T cells.

Concerning this clonotype: Its antigen is as yet unknown.

Germline CDR1 is KGHSH and CDR2 is LQKENI. The V end lost 7 bases, the J end lost 2 bases, and 11 bases lay between the germline ends. This CDR3 comprises 13 residues. Using its own MiXCR run on the reads, TCRdb lists one record per CDR3 protein. Here the sample spans tens of thousands of distinct CDR3 sequences, less than 25% being singletons. The receptor was isolated from a human donor in good health. The sequencing input was cultured type 1 regulatory T (Tr1) cells, either the whole culture or a sorted fraction (not recorded which). The chain is built from TRBV18 and TRBJ2-5; TRBD2 might be the D (5 bases). CDR3: CASLRERQETQYF. The CDR3 DNA reads TGTGCCAGCTTGAGGGAGCGGCAAGAGACCCAGTACTTC. Full variable domain (outside the CDR3, taken from reference TRBV18 and TRBJ2-5): NAGVMQNPRHLVRRRGQEARLRCSPMKGHSHVYWYRQLPEEGLKFMVYLQKENIIDESGMPKERFSAEFPKEGPSILRIQQVVRGDSAAYFCASLRERQETQYFGPGTRLLVL.